This T cell receptor (beta chain) was sequenced in a study of CD8 T cells in ankylosing spondylitis. Study-wide findings and caveats: Disease-associated clones were reportedly significantly overrepresented in matched ankylosing spondylitis synovial fluid. Seemingly distinctive of ankylosing spondylitis blood was a TCR beta motif formed by eight highly homologous variants. Within peripheral blood, clones linked to disease were CD8+ and relatively rare.

Comment on this clonotype: What it binds is not known.

This CDR3 has 16 amino acids. The germline CDR1 and CDR2 sequences are MNHNS and SASEGT. V gave up 2 bases and J gave up 7 bases; unmatched junction bases: 10. TCRdb reanalysed the 5' RACE reads using MiXCR and keeps one entry per CDR3 protein. Seen here are 200,000 to 250,000 distinct CDR3 sequences, 8% to 11% observed once, and the top ten hold roughly a fifth. This clonotype was obtained from a male donor with ankylosing spondylitis or in good health (not recorded which). The sequenced sample was blood, either unsorted or a sorted T cell fraction (not recorded which). The V and J genes are TRBV6-1 and TRBJ1-4, with TRBD1 matching 7 bases. The CDR3 spells CASSEWGGTVGEKLFF. CDR3 DNA: TGTGCCAGCAGTGAATGGGGGGGGACAGTCGGTGAAAAACTGTTTTTT.